The 9 T cell receptor beta chains below come from one sample, sequenced in a study of identical twins. MiXCR was run by TCRdb on the 5' RACE reads, yielding one entry per CDR3 protein. The sample yields about 470,000 distinct CDR3 sequences, approximately 25% seen once. These same records also appear under a second study, on T cells expressing NK-cell markers.

The material sequenced was CD4+ T cells sorted from blood. These receptors came from a young woman in good health.

The chain recombines TRBV20-1 with TRBJ2-7; 7 bases fit TRBD2. In germline, CDR1 is DFQATT, CDR2 SNEGSKA (reference sequence). The CDR3 contains 14 residues. The V segment lost 3 bases and the J segment 3 bases; nucleotides outside the gene matches: 8. This CDR3 is CSASPSGVVYEQYF. CDR3 nucleotides: TGCAGTGCTAGTCCTAGCGGAGTCGTCTACGAGCAGTACTTC.

This clonotype was seen a few times. The gene calls are TRBV4-2 and TRBJ2-1; 10 nucleotides match TRBD2. The germline V gene has CDR1 LGHNA and CDR2 YNFKEQ. The ends lost 0 bases at V and 6 bases at J; junction bases unmatched: 5. CDR3 length equals 16 residues. The CDR3 region has the DNA TGTGCCAGCAGCCAAGACATAGCGGGGGGAATCAATGAGCAGTTCTTC. As protein: CASSQDIAGGINEQFF.

To note about this clonotype: A read error may account for a junction end that differs from germline. The CDR3 region has the DNA TGTGCCTGCAGAAAGACACGCCAAATTAGCGGGGATCCGGATACGCAGTATTTT. It yields the protein CACRKTRQISGDPDTQYF. The gene calls are TRBV12-3 or TRBV12-4 and TRBJ2-3, with 8 bases fitting TRBD2. This CDR3 is built from 18 residues.

This clonotype was observed a handful of times. The chain recombines TRBV6-2 or TRBV6-3 with TRBJ1-1; 8 nucleotides agree with TRBD1. Looked up from germline, CDR1 is MNHEY and CDR2 is SVGEGT. V was pared by 4 bases and J by 6 bases, with 4 bases of the junction left unmatched. The CDR3 runs 13 residues. In DNA, the CDR3 is TGTGCCAGCAGTTTCCGGACAGGGTCTGAAGCTTTCTTT. Amino acid sequence: CASSFRTGSEAFF.

The chain links TRBV7-6 to TRBJ2-1; 7 positions match TRBD2. The CDR3 has 17 residues. Losses at the gene ends were 5 bases for V and 3 bases for J; bases not matched to a gene: 13. CDR1 and CDR2 (germline): SGHVS, FNYEAQ. The CDR3 region has the DNA TGTGCCAGCAGCGAGCCGCGTGCGAGCGGGAACTACAATGAGCAGTTCTTC. Its translation is CASSEPRASGNYNEQFF.

This clonotype turned up a few times. The chain couples TRBV7-8 to TRBJ2-7; D call uncertain. The ends were cut back, 4 bases at V and 5 bases at J, with 12 bases in the middle. From germline, CDR1 is SGHVS and CDR2 FQNEAQ. The CDR3 has 13 amino acids. The DNA for the CDR3 is TGTGCCAGCAGCTCCCGGGCAGTGGACGAGCAGTACTTC. Encoded protein: CASSSRAVDEQYF.

This clonotype was found once. V is TRBV5-1 and J is TRBJ2-3; D uncertain. This CDR3 is built from 14 residues. Trimming shortened V by 5 bases and J by 2 bases, and 12 bases separated the two germline ends. Per germline, CDR1 SGHRS and CDR2 YFSETQ. CDR3 loop: CASRFSPYTDTQYF. The CDR3 DNA follows: TGCGCCAGCAGATTCTCCCCTTACACAGATACGCAGTATTTT. The whole variable domain, filled in from reference TRBV5-1 and TRBJ2-3, reads KAGVTQTPRYLIKTRGQQVTLSCSPISGHRSVSWYQQTPGQGLQFLFEYFSETQRNKGNFPGRFSGRQFSNSRSEMNVSTLELGDSALYLCASRFSPYTDTQYFGPGTRLTVL.

This chain's CDR3 is CASSPEGASTGELFF. The CDR3, as DNA: TGTGCCAGCTCACCAGAGGGGGCCAGCACCGGGGAGCTGTTTTTT. This chain links TRBV18 with TRBJ2-2; 7 nucleotides align to TRBD1. The junction had 4 bases not matched to a gene; V was cut back by 2 bases and J by 4 bases. In germline, CDR1 is KGHSH, CDR2 LQKENI. CDR3 size: 15 residues.

This clonotype was counted between two and nine times. The V call is TRBV20-1, the J call TRBJ2-7; D call uncertain. Germline lookup yields CDR1 DFQATT and CDR2 SNEGSKA (reference sequence). This CDR3 region has 14 residues. Trimming cost V 8 bases and J 0 bases, with 17 bases left between them. In nucleotides, the CDR3 is TGCAGTACCCGTTCCAGCGTAAGCTCCTACGAGCAGTACTTC. Its protein is CSTRSSVSSYEQYF.